Presented here are 30 T cell receptor beta chains from one specimen sequenced in a study of naive and memory T cell subsets. The beta constant-region primer was an equimolar mix of two oligonucleotides covering TRBC1 and TRBC2. Nested alpha and beta constant-region primers with the SP2 primer drove four PCR rounds on ligated cDNA. TCRdb reanalysed the UMI-ligation and nested PCR reads using MiXCR and keeps one entry per CDR3 protein. The profile shows 98,000 or so distinct CDR3 sequences, 11% of them singletons. Study-level findings and limits: Possibly reflecting memory cells re-expressing CD45RA, a few larger clonotypes occurred in naive repertoires, especially CD8.

For these TCRs, the target antigens are not known. The sequencing input was naive CD4+ T cells from blood. These receptors came from a human donor in good health.

This clonotype was detected a few times. V gene TRBV12-5 combines with J gene TRBJ1-3; unclear D gene. CDR1 is LGHNT, CDR2 FRNRAP, per germline. The CDR3 runs to 15 residues. V dropped 4 bases and J dropped 0 bases, with 10 bases sitting between them. This CDR3 is CASGSQINSGNTIYF. CDR3 DNA: TGTGCTAGTGGTTCACAAATCAACTCTGGAAACACCATATATTTT.

The sample holds many counts of this clonotype. The chain uses TRBV7-3 and TRBJ2-1; D not certain. Looked up from germline, CDR1 is SGHTA and CDR2 is FQGTGA. The CDR3 spans 15 residues. V lost 0 bases and J 5 bases, leaving 11 bases between the germline ends. This CDR3 reads CASSLTRIRHNEQFF. CDR3 DNA: TGTGCCAGCAGCTTAACCAGAATCCGTCACAATGAGCAGTTCTTC.

This clonotype came up many times. The chain combines TRBV18 with TRBJ2-7; maybe TRBD1 (6 bases). Germline CDR1 reads KGHSH; CDR2 reads LQKENI. V dropped 6 bases and J dropped 4 bases, with 16 bases sitting between them. This CDR3 is 14 amino acids long. CDR3 in amino acids: CASSSGTTTYEQYF. CDR3 nucleotide sequence: TGTGCCAGCTCCTCCGGGACAACTACATACGAGCAGTACTTC.

Ten or more counts support this clonotype. The chain has TRBV7-2 and TRBJ2-3, with 9 bases fitting TRBD2. The V and J ends lost 1 base and 4 bases, in that order; junction bases with no gene match: 6. Germline CDR1 reads SGHTA; CDR2 reads FQGNSA. The CDR3 has 16 amino acids. The CDR3 loop reads CASSLVVAGAADTQYF. For the CDR3, the DNA is TGTGCCAGCAGCTTAGTCGTAGCGGGAGCCGCAGATACGCAGTATTTT.

This clonotype was counted only a few times. The chain combines TRBV18 with TRBJ2-3; D not certain. Deletions cut 7 bases from V and 2 bases from J, with 10 bases between. This CDR3 comprises 13 residues. Germline V gives CDR1 KGHSH, CDR2 LQKENI. CDR3 bases: TGTGCCAGCTTGCTCTACAACACAGATACGCAGTATTTT. Protein: CASLLYNTDTQYF.

V and J are TRBV11-2 and TRBJ2-1; TRBD1 agrees at 7 bases. There are 15 residues in the CDR3. The germline CDR1 and CDR2 sequences are SGHAT and FQNNGV. The V segment lost 3 bases and the J segment 2 bases; nucleotides outside the gene matches: 4. CDR3 in amino acids: CASSLWTGTYNEQFF. Here the CDR3 DNA reads TGTGCCAGCAGCTTGTGGACAGGCACCTACAATGAGCAGTTCTTC.

This clonotype was counted ten times or more. V is TRBV19 and J is TRBJ2-3; D not resolved. The V end was cut by 5 bases, the J end by 7 bases, with 7 bases between. This CDR3 contains 11 residues. Per the germline V gene, CDR1 is LNHDA and CDR2 is SQIVND (reference sequence). CDR3 coding DNA: TGTGCCAGTAGTGCCAGAAATACGCAGTATTTT. This translates into CASSARNTQYF.

This clonotype was observed many times. The chain employs TRBV18 and TRBJ2-1, with 8 positions matching TRBD2. Unmatched junction bases numbered 9, after V lost 1 base and J lost 7 bases. The CDR3 extends over 16 amino acids. The germline V gene has CDR1 KGHSH and CDR2 LQKENI. The CDR3 loop reads CASSPLSREVRNEQFF. In nucleotides, the CDR3 is TGTGCCAGCTCACCACTCTCGCGGGAGGTGCGGAATGAGCAGTTCTTC.

The gene calls are TRBV10-3 and TRBJ2-1, with TRBD2 identical over 9 bases. This CDR3 contains 15 residues. The J segment lost 8 bases and the V segment lost 4 bases, leaving 9 bases of the junction unmatched. Germline lookup yields CDR1 ENHRY and CDR2 SYGVKD. The CDR3 nucleotides are TGTGCCATCAGTGCTATGGGCGGGGGGGCCTATGAGCAGTTCTTC. Amino acid sequence: CAISAMGGGAYEQFF.

CDR3 DNA: TGTGCCAGCAGCTTAGACAATTTGTCAGATACGCAGTATTTT. Protein: CASSLDNLSDTQYF. V gene TRBV11-2 combines with J gene TRBJ2-3, with D unclear. From germline, CDR1 is SGHAT and CDR2 FQNNGV. Trimming took 0 bases from V and 4 from J, leaving 8 bases between them. The CDR3 runs to 14 residues.

This clonotype has more than one count but fewer than ten. Written as DNA, the CDR3 is TGCAGTGCCCTGGCGGTCAGCAATCAGCCCCAGCATTTT. It specifies CSALAVSNQPQHF. The chain links TRBV20-1 to TRBJ1-5; D ambiguous. Germline values: CDR1 DFQATT, CDR2 SNEGSKA (reference sequence). The V end lost 6 bases, the J end lost 1 base, and 10 bases lay between the germline ends. This CDR3 is built from 13 residues.

This clonotype appeared many times. The V and J genes are TRBV20-1 and TRBJ2-1; perhaps TRBD1 as D (6 bases). CDR1 DFQATT and CDR2 SNEGSKA come from the germline V gene (reference sequence). The CDR3 loop spans 15 amino acids. Trimming removed 2 bases from V and 0 bases from J, with 11 bases in between. The CDR3 DNA follows: TGCAGTGCTAGAAACCAGGGGAGCTCCTACAATGAGCAGTTCTTC. Residues: CSARNQGSSYNEQFF.

This clonotype has ten or more counts. The chain carries TRBV14 and TRBJ2-2, with D possibly TRBD2 on 5 matching bases. Germline V gives CDR1 SGHDN, CDR2 FVKESK. This CDR3 is 15 amino acids long. The V and J ends lost 6 bases and 5 bases respectively, with 16 bases between them. CDR3 in amino acids: CASSPGSLRTGELFF. The DNA of the CDR3 is TGTGCCAGCAGTCCGGGGAGTCTTCGGACCGGGGAGCTGTTTTTT.

This clonotype has just a few counts. The chain couples TRBV14 to TRBJ1-6; TRBD1 might be the D (5 bases). Germline V CDR1 and CDR2: SGHDN, FVKESK. The CDR3 consists of 19 residues. V lost 3 bases to trimming and J lost 6 bases, with 24 bases between them. The chain's CDR3 is CASSHPERRPGDRNSPLHF. In DNA, the CDR3 is TGTGCCAGCAGCCACCCCGAGCGGCGCCCGGGGGACCGTAATTCACCCCTCCACTTT.

In this sample, this clonotype turned up many times. The chain uses TRBV5-1 and TRBJ2-3; D not resolved. CDR3 size: 12 residues. V shed 6 bases and J shed 1 base, with 6 bases lying between them. Germline CDR1 reads SGHRS; CDR2 reads YFSETQ. In nucleotides, the CDR3 is TGCGCCAGCAACCTGGGCACAGATACGCAGTATTTT. Translation gives CASNLGTDTQYF.

This clonotype was detected only a few times. V gene TRBV19 combines with J gene TRBJ1-1; TRBD1 is a possible D gene (6 bases). V was shortened by 8 bases and J by 6 bases, with 13 bases between the two germline ends. Germline values: CDR1 LNHDA, CDR2 SQIVND (reference sequence). The CDR3 spans 12 residues. CDR3 region: CASLTGAAEAFF. In nucleotides, the CDR3 is TGTGCCAGTCTTACGGGGGCGGCTGAAGCTTTCTTT.

There are a few counts of this clonotype. The chain employs TRBV7-2 and TRBJ2-1, with D hard to call. This CDR3 has 12 residues. CDR1 SGHTA and CDR2 FQGNSA come from the germline V gene. Trimming took off 0 bases at V and 7 bases at J, with 4 bases between the two ends. CDR3 sequence reads: CASSLASNEQFF. Here the CDR3 DNA reads TGTGCCAGCAGCTTAGCTAGTAATGAGCAGTTCTTC.

This clonotype was counted at least ten times. The chain employs TRBV6-6 and TRBJ2-3; tentatively, D is TRBD2 (6 bases). The V and J ends lost 5 bases and 0 bases respectively, with 15 bases between them. The germline V gene encodes CDR1 MNHNY and CDR2 SVGAGI (reference sequence). This CDR3 contains 16 residues. CDR3 sequence: CASSTRRGSSTDTQYF. CDR3 sequence (DNA): TGTGCCAGCAGTACACGGCGGGGTTCTAGCACAGATACGCAGTATTTT.

This clonotype was detected only a few times. V usage is TRBV7-2 and J usage is TRBJ2-6; the D is unclear. Germline values: CDR1 SGHTA, CDR2 FQGNSA. This CDR3 is built from 16 residues. V dropped 1 base and J dropped 1 base, with 8 bases sitting between them. The chain's CDR3 is CASSLEPASGANVLTF. The CDR3, as DNA: TGTGCCAGCAGCTTAGAACCAGCGTCTGGGGCCAACGTCCTGACTTTC.

V gene TRBV29-1 combines with J gene TRBJ2-3; the D gene is possibly TRBD1 (6 bases). From germline, CDR1 is SQVTM and CDR2 ANQGSEA. Deletions cut 7 bases from V and 4 bases from J, with 12 bases between. This CDR3 spans 12 amino acids. As DNA, the CDR3 is TGCAGCGCCACAACAGGGCCAGATACGCAGTATTTT. Encoded protein: CSATTGPDTQYF.

This clonotype was detected a few times. The genes are TRBV6-2 or TRBV6-3 and TRBJ1-5; perhaps TRBD1 as D (6 bases). The CDR3 totals 15 residues. With 7 bases removed from V and 4 bases from J, the gap between germline ends came to 17 bases. Germline V CDR1 and CDR2: MNHEY, SVGEGT. The CDR3, as DNA: TGTGCCAGCACCCTACAGGGTTATAGGAATCAGCCCCAGCATTTT. It specifies CASTLQGYRNQPQHF.

This clonotype appeared a single time. A clone one base away is much larger, so this may be a read error. CDR3 DNA sequence: TGTGCCAGCAGCTTCGAACCGGGGCCAAATCATCCCCAGCATTTT. Amino acid sequence: CASSFEPGPNHPQHF. The chain joins TRBV7-2 to TRBJ1-5, with D tentatively TRBD1 (5 bases). Germline-derived CDR1 and CDR2 are SGHTA and FQGNSA. The CDR3 runs 15 residues.

The genes are TRBV13 and TRBJ2-5; maybe TRBD1 (5 bases). Germline CDR1 is PRHDT and CDR2 is FYEKMQ (reference sequence). V lost 0 bases and J lost 4, with 12 bases in between. This CDR3 comprises 15 residues. The CDR3 DNA follows: TGTGCCAGCAGCTTAGGATTTTTGGACACAGAGACCCAGTACTTC. This gives the protein CASSLGFLDTETQYF.

This clonotype has only a few counts. The chain uses TRBV5-1 and TRBJ1-3; D remains unclear. The V and J ends lost 5 bases and 0 bases respectively, with 21 bases between them. This CDR3 region has 18 residues. Germline CDR1 reads SGHRS; CDR2 reads YFSETQ. The CDR3 DNA reads as TGCGCCAGCAGAATAACCCCCCCCGGACGGGGCTCTGGAAACACCATATATTTT. This codes for CASRITPPGRGSGNTIYF.

The chain is built from TRBV12-3 or TRBV12-4 and TRBJ2-7, with D maybe TRBD2 (6 bases). V lost 2 bases to trimming and J lost 0 bases, with 8 bases between them. The CDR3 is made up of 14 amino acids. The CDR3 sequence: CASSLRRDSYEQYF. CDR3 bases: TGTGCCAGCAGTTTAAGGCGGGACTCCTACGAGCAGTACTTC.

This clonotype was counted at least ten times. The CDR3 loop is CASIPDRVFSPLHF. The CDR3 bases are TGTGCCAGCATCCCAGACAGGGTTTTCTCACCCCTCCACTTT. The chain couples TRBV28 to TRBJ1-6; 7 nucleotides line up with TRBD1. J lost 10 bases, V lost 7 bases, and 10 bases had no gene match. In germline, CDR1 is MDHEN, CDR2 SYDVKM. The CDR3 consists of 14 residues.

The chain links TRBV12-3 or TRBV12-4 to TRBJ1-5, with D possibly matching TRBD1 (5 bases). Trimming cost V 8 bases and J 0 bases, with 11 bases left between them. The CDR3 sequence is 14 residues long. DNA for the CDR3: TGTGCCAGCGGGAGGGACGCTAGCAATCAGCCCCAGCATTTT. It is translated as CASGRDASNQPQHF.

Ten or more counts support this clonotype. The chain links TRBV18 to TRBJ2-3; no clear D gene. CDR3 length: 18 residues. V shed 4 bases and J shed 5 bases, with 25 bases lying between them. Looked up from germline, CDR1 is KGHSH and CDR2 is LQKENI. CDR3 amino acids: CASSLTRGRLVEVDTQYF. The CDR3, as DNA: TGTGCCAGCTCACTTACGAGAGGACGGTTAGTTGAAGTAGATACGCAGTATTTT.

V usage is TRBV9 and J usage is TRBJ1-1; D is unclear. From germline, CDR1 is SGDLS and CDR2 YYNGEE. There are 14 residues in the CDR3. Trimming cost V 0 bases and J 2 bases, with 8 bases left between them. DNA for the CDR3: TGTGCCAGCAGCGTAGTTGGCAGAAACACTGAAGCTTTCTTT. Its protein product is CASSVVGRNTEAFF.

Concerning this clonotype itself: A much more abundant neighbour one base away suggests this may be a read error. The conserved phenylalanine or tryptophan normally closing the CDR3 is absent here, so this likely arose from a read error. The chain couples TRBV27 to TRBJ2-3; D is possibly TRBD2 (5 bases). V was cut by 3 bases and J by 3 bases, with 10 bases left in between. The V gene's germline CDR1 is MNHEY and CDR2 SMNVEV (reference sequence). This CDR3 has 14 amino acids. CDR3 nucleotide sequence: TGTGCCAGCAGTTTGACTATTCCTACAGATACGCAGTATCTT. Amino acids: CASSLTIPTDTQYL.